One sample yielded the 17 T cell receptor beta chains listed below, sequenced in a study of control samples from healthy donors and cancer patients. The repertoire was sequenced with immunoSEQ multiplex PCR; TCRdb's copy has only in-frame clones and lacks some. The data show tens of thousands of clones, 84% seen once. The material sequenced was PBMCs. Every receptor here comes from a man aged 65 to 85 with lung cancer.

The chain has TRBV25-1 and TRBJ1-2; the D is unclear. This CDR3 has 11 residues. Germline CDR1 and CDR2: MGHDK and SYGVNS. Trimming stripped 2 bases from V and 6 bases from J, with 4 bases between. The CDR3 sequence: CASSEGNGYTF. CDR3 bases: TGTGCCAGCAGTGAAGGGAATGGCTACACCTTC.

The chain joins TRBV5-1 to TRBJ2-5, with TRBD1 matching 12 bases. The CDR3 loop spans 16 amino acids. The germline V gene encodes CDR1 SGHRS and CDR2 YFSETQ. V lost 1 base and J lost 4; bases outside the gene matches: 5. CDR3 sequence: CASSLPGTGGGETQYF. CDR3 nucleotide sequence: TGCGCCAGCAGCTTGCCCGGGACAGGGGGCGGAGAGACCCAGTACTTC.

V gene TRBV19 combines with J gene TRBJ1-1; D is perhaps TRBD1 (5 bases). V shed 5 bases and J shed 1 base, with 14 bases lying between them. The CDR3 length is 15 residues. Germline values: CDR1 LNHDA, CDR2 SQIVND (reference sequence). CDR3 region: CASSPDTRPNTEAFF. In nucleotides, the CDR3 is TGTGCCAGTAGTCCGGACACCCGGCCGAACACTGAAGCTTTCTTT.

J is TRBJ2-7 and V is TRBV10-3; 12 bases are shared with TRBD1. The CDR3 is made up of 13 amino acids. Per the germline V gene, CDR1 is ENHRY and CDR2 is SYGVKD. The ends lost 7 bases at V and 10 bases at J; junction bases unmatched: 8. The CDR3 nucleotides read TGTGCCATCACTCCCGGGACAGGGGGCCCCCAGTACTTC. Translating gives CAITPGTGGPQYF.

The gene calls are TRBV12-3 or TRBV12-4 and TRBJ1-3; D is ambiguous. The CDR3 consists of 13 residues. Between the trimmed V and J ends, which lost 3 bases and 4 bases, there was a span of 7 bases. The CDR3 here is CASSFGSGNTIYF. The DNA for the CDR3 is TGTGCCAGCAGTTTCGGCAGCGGAAACACCATATATTTT.

In this sample, this clone turned up once. V is TRBV5-6 and J is TRBJ1-2; 8 bases match TRBD1. Losses at the gene ends were 4 bases for V and 5 bases for J; bases not matched to a gene: 7. CDR1 and CDR2 from the germline V gene are SGHDT and YYEEEE. The CDR3 is 14 amino acids. CDR3 DNA sequence: TGTGCCAGCAGCGGATTAACAGGGGGATATGGCTACACCTTC. It yields the protein CASSGLTGGYGYTF.

CDR3: CASSSPDWDSGTQYF. CDR3 bases: TGTGCCAGTAGTTCCCCGGACTGGGACTCGGGTACGCAGTATTTT. The chain joins TRBV19 to TRBJ2-3, with TRBD2 as a possible D gene (6 bases). With 5 bases removed from V and 8 bases from J, the gap between germline ends came to 20 bases. CDR3 length: 15 amino acids. Germline CDR1 LNHDA, CDR2 SQIVND (reference sequence).

As for this clone: At one boundary the junction diverges from the germline segment, which might be a read error. The rearrangement joins TRBV29-1 to TRBJ1-5, with a possible D match to TRBD1 (5 bases). Germline V gene sequence: CDR1 SQVTM, CDR2 ANQGSEA. This CDR3 region has 12 residues. CDR3 amino acids: CSARDGNQPQHF. As DNA, the CDR3 is TGCAGCGCCAGGGACGGCAACCAGCCCCAGCATTTT.

This clone turned up a few times. This chain links TRBV29-1 with TRBJ1-2; D remains ambiguous. Germline CDR1 SQVTM, CDR2 ANQGSEA. The V gene lost 5 bases and the J gene lost 6 bases, with 10 bases spanning the gap. The CDR3 sequence is 11 residues long. This CDR3 reads CSVTSNHGYTF. For the CDR3, the DNA is TGCAGCGTTACCTCAAACCATGGCTACACCTTC. Filled out from reference TRBV29-1 and TRBJ1-2, the complete variable domain reads SAVISQKPSRDICQRGTSLTIQCQVDSQVTMMFWYRQQPGQSLTLIATANQGSEATYESGFVIDKFPISRPNLTFSTLTVSNMSPEDSSIYLCSVTSNHGYTFGSGTRLTVV.

CDR3 protein: CASSFMGQGQETQYF. CDR3 DNA sequence: TGTGCCAGCAGTTTTATGGGACAGGGACAAGAGACCCAGTACTTC. The V call is TRBV28, the J call TRBJ2-5; TRBD1 matches 9 bases. The J segment lost 2 bases and the V segment lost 3 bases, leaving 4 bases of the junction unmatched. This CDR3 is built from 15 residues. Germline CDR1 reads MDHEN; CDR2 reads SYDVKM.

Note on this clone: This same CDR3 is encoded by further DNA sequences in the sample. The J gene is TRBJ2-3, the V gene TRBV19, with D unresolved. CDR3 length equals 15 residues. Looked up from germline, CDR1 is LNHDA and CDR2 is SQIVND (reference sequence). V was pared by 5 bases and J by 0 bases, with 12 bases between. The CDR3 DNA sequence: TGTGCCAGTAGTCCTGGACGGGTAAGCACAGATACGCAGTATTTT. The encoded protein is CASSPGRVSTDTQYF. The variable domain in full, with the rest retrieved from reference TRBV19 and TRBJ2-3, is DGGITQSPKYLFRKEGQNVTLSCEQNLNHDAMYWYRQDPGQGLRLIYYSQIVNDFQKGDIAEGYSVSREKKESFPLTVTSAQKNPTAFYLCASSPGRVSTDTQYFGPGTRLTVL.

The chain combines TRBV3-1 (or the pseudogene TRBV3-2) with TRBJ1-1, with D possibly matching TRBD1 (5 bases). The CDR3 contains 13 residues. Germline V gene lookup returns CDR1 LGHDT and CDR2 YNNKEL (reference sequence). Trimming cost V 1 base and J 3 bases, with 6 bases left between them. The CDR3, as DNA: TGTGCCAGCAGCCAAGGGGGGGACACTGAAGCTTTCTTT. Its translation: CASSQGGDTEAFF.

This clone was detected a few times. The V gene is TRBV6-5, the J gene TRBJ1-1; TRBD1 might be the D (5 bases). There are 16 residues in the CDR3. Per the germline V gene, CDR1 is MNHEY and CDR2 is SVGAGI. V was shortened by 3 bases and J by 3 bases, with 17 bases between the two germline ends. The CDR3 DNA sequence: TGTGCCAGCAGTTATGTGAGGGCCTTGGGGGACACTGAAGCTTTCTTT. Its translation: CASSYVRALGDTEAFF.

V usage is TRBV5-1 and J usage is TRBJ2-3; the D gene is possibly TRBD1 (6 bases). The CDR3 length is 15 residues. The V end lost 2 bases, the J end lost 0 bases, and 10 bases lay between the germline ends. The germline gives CDR1 SGHRS, CDR2 YFSETQ. The CDR3 region has the DNA TGCGCCAGCAGCTTAGACGGGACAAGCACAGATACGCAGTATTTT. Amino acid sequence: CASSLDGTSTDTQYF.

The rearrangement links TRBV10-1 to TRBJ2-3, with D possibly being TRBD1 or TRBD2 (6 bases each). Trimming removed 6 bases at V and 4 bases at J, with 11 bases between. The CDR3 covers 13 residues. The V gene's germline CDR1 is WNHNN and CDR2 SYGVQD (reference sequence). DNA for the CDR3: TGCGCCAGCAGCGGGGGCTTCCCAGATACGCAGTATTTT. Residues: CASSGGFPDTQYF.

The V and J genes are TRBV3-1 (or the pseudogene TRBV3-2) and TRBJ2-2; 14 positions match TRBD2. The CDR3 is made up of 17 amino acids. Trimming cost V 1 base and J 5 bases; bases outside gene matches: 3. CDR1 is LGHDT and CDR2 is YNNKEL in the germline V gene (reference sequence). The DNA for the CDR3 is TGTGCCAGCAGCCAAGGTGGACTAGCGGGGGGAACCGGGGAGCTGTTTTTT. It encodes CASSQGGLAGGTGELFF.

This clone was seen a few times. The chain employs TRBV2 and TRBJ1-1; 8 bases map to TRBD1. With 4 bases clipped from V and 7 bases from J, the junction kept 2 bases outside the gene matches. Germline loops: CDR1 SNHLY, CDR2 FYNNEI. The CDR3 spans 12 residues. CDR3: CASSVTGVEAFF. For the CDR3, the DNA is TGTGCCAGCAGTGTGACAGGGGTTGAAGCTTTCTTT.